The clone carrying this T cell receptor beta chain was recorded a few times. The sample belongs to a study of CD8+ T cells in alopecia areata. The length of the CDR3 is 15 residues. V gave up 4 bases and J gave up 2 bases, with 14 bases separating them. Germline-derived CDR1 and CDR2 are MGHRA and YSYEKL. Extraction and reverse transcription of RNA yielded cDNA as the sequencing template. Repertoires were generated with immunoSEQ multiplex PCR, while TCRdb's copy carries only in-frame clones and drops some. The data hold approximately 150,000 clones, with roughly 50% observed a single time. This sequence was found in a human donor with alopecia areata. The rearrangement uses TRBV4-1 and TRBJ1-1; D perhaps matches TRBD1 (5 bases). The sequenced sample was CD4+ T cells sorted from blood. Here the CDR3 reads CASSLTGTPNTEAFF. CDR3 nucleotides: TGCGCCAGCAGCCTTACCGGGACTCCCAACACTGAAGCTTTCTTT.